This TCR beta chain stems from a study of cytomegalovirus exposure and HLA in healthy donors. Study as a whole: Most donors, roughly 84% of over 350 genotyped, fell in the Caucasian-associated ancestry cluster.

From germline, CDR1 is SQVTM and CDR2 ANQGSEA. This CDR3 contains 14 residues. V shed 6 bases and J 4 bases; nucleotides not matched to a gene: 7. The PCR employed 60 Vbeta primers together with 13 Jbeta primers. TCRdb's table, derived via immunoSEQ multiplex PCR, lists solely in-frame clones and lacks some. The table shows roughly 86,000 clones, with around three fifths occurring only once. This sequence joins TRBV29-1 and TRBJ2-1; 9 bases are a match to TRBD2. The sequenced sample consisted of PBMCs. The receptor was derived from a woman in her forties or fifties in good health and CMV-seropositive. The CDR3 DNA sequence: TGCAGCGTGGCCACTAGCGGGCTATACAATGAGCAGTTCTTC. Its protein product is CSVATSGLYNEQFF.